The 18 T cell receptor beta chains reported below all come from one sample, sequenced in a study of T cell repertoires in cytomegalovirus infection. For these TCRs, the target antigens are not known. TCRdb re-called the reads through MiXCR, storing one row per CDR3 protein. The table lists about 150,000 distinct CDR3 sequences, around 30% of them singletons. The starting material was CD8+ T cells from cultured PBMCs, obtained from culture after CMV antigen stimulation. These receptor sequences come from a human donor in good health (CMV status not recorded). Some clones in this sample may be carry-over from other donors' samples.

The chain links TRBV29-1 to TRBJ2-7, with D perhaps matching TRBD2 (5 bases). This CDR3 is 14 amino acids long. Germline V gives CDR1 SQVTM, CDR2 ANQGSEA. Trimming took off 3 bases at V and 1 base at J, with 13 bases between the two ends. The CDR3 sequence: CSVEGSSGSYEQYF. CDR3 DNA: TGCAGCGTTGAGGGGAGCTCCGGATCCTACGAGCAGTACTTC.

The chain links TRBV12-3 or TRBV12-4 to TRBJ2-1; 10 nucleotides match TRBD2. With V trimmed by 1 base and J by 8 bases, 5 bases remained unmatched. The CDR3 consists of 15 residues. CDR3 DNA sequence: TGTGCCAGCAGTTTAGGTCGCCTAGCGGGGGATGAGCAGTTCTTC. Its translation: CASSLGRLAGDEQFF.

This chain joins TRBV6-5 and TRBJ2-7; 7 positions match TRBD1. Trimming at V came to 1 base and at J to 1 base, leaving 7 bases not matched to a gene. This CDR3 spans 16 amino acids. Germline V gene lookup returns CDR1 MNHEY and CDR2 SVGAGI. The CDR3 DNA reads as TGTGCCAGCAGTTACTTACAGGGGACGAAGTCCTACGAGCAGTACTTC. Its translation is CASSYLQGTKSYEQYF.

This clonotype has a count of ten or more. The J gene is TRBJ2-3, the V gene TRBV6-1; TRBD2 might be the D (7 bases). Germline V gene sequence: CDR1 MNHNS, CDR2 SASEGT. The V and J ends lost 5 bases and 5 bases respectively, with 14 bases between them. This CDR3 has 14 amino acids. The DNA for the CDR3 is TGTGCCAGCAGTCCGAAGGGGGAGGGAGATACGCAGTATTTT. Amino acid sequence: CASSPKGEGDTQYF.

The chain links TRBV4-1 to TRBJ1-5, with D perhaps matching TRBD1 (5 bases). Germline V gives CDR1 MGHRA, CDR2 YSYEKL. Trimming shortened V by 3 bases and J by 7 bases, and 10 bases separated the two germline ends. The CDR3 is 13 residues long. This chain's CDR3 is CASSHDSPQPQHF. CDR3 bases: TGCGCCAGCAGCCACGACAGCCCCCAGCCCCAGCATTTT.

The chain carries TRBV2 and TRBJ2-6; D may be TRBD1 (5 bases). The CDR3 runs 17 residues. Germline-derived CDR1 and CDR2 are SNHLY and FYNNEI. V lost 8 bases, J lost 1 base, and 18 bases lay in between. CDR3 DNA: TGTGCCAGCGAAGAACAGGACCTCTTTTCTGGGGCCAACGTCCTGACTTTC. Amino acids: CASEEQDLFSGANVLTF.

This chain connects TRBV27 to TRBJ2-3, with TRBD2 identical over 10 bases. This CDR3 spans 15 amino acids. The junction had 11 bases not matched to a gene; V was cut back by 10 bases and J by 4 bases. Germline values: CDR1 MNHEY, CDR2 SMNVEV (reference sequence). CDR3 nucleotides: TGTGCCACCGGGATTAGCGGGGGGTACGCAGATACGCAGTATTTT. Translated, it gives CATGISGGYADTQYF.

The J gene is TRBJ2-7, the V gene TRBV19; 7 bases agree with TRBD1. This CDR3 contains 14 residues. Unmatched junction bases numbered 7, after V lost 5 bases and J lost 3 bases. Germline V gene sequence: CDR1 LNHDA, CDR2 SQIVND (reference sequence). The DNA of the CDR3 is TGTGCCAGTAGTCCGGGGACAGCTGTCTACGAGCAGTACTTC. Residues: CASSPGTAVYEQYF.

This clonotype was detected many times. The V and J genes are TRBV7-2 and TRBJ2-5; D not resolved. Trimming removed 5 bases at V and 4 bases at J, with 11 bases between. CDR3 length equals 13 residues. CDR1 is SGHTA and CDR2 is FQGNSA in the germline V gene. CDR3 nucleotides: TGTGCCAGCAGCCTATGGTCCGGAGAGACCCAGTACTTC. This sequence encodes CASSLWSGETQYF.

This clonotype was recorded many times. The chain couples TRBV12-3 or TRBV12-4 to TRBJ2-1, with 7 bases matching TRBD2. The CDR3 is 14 residues long. J lost 4 bases, V lost 3 bases, and 3 bases had no gene match. As DNA, the CDR3 is TGTGCCAGCAGTTTGCAGGGAGGGTACAATGAGCAGTTCTTC. This encodes CASSLQGGYNEQFF.

The rearrangement uses TRBV4-1 and TRBJ2-1; 14 positions agree with TRBD2. V lost 1 base and J lost 7; bases outside the gene matches: 12. Germline V CDR1 and CDR2: MGHRA, YSYEKL. CDR3 length equals 19 residues. The CDR3 DNA sequence: TGCGCCAGCAGCCAAGTCCCTGGGACTAGCGGGGGTATAGGTAATGAGCAGTTCTTC. This sequence encodes CASSQVPGTSGGIGNEQFF.

This clonotype was seen a few times. This chain links TRBV6-2 or TRBV6-3 with TRBJ2-1; a weak D match, TRBD2 (6 bases). The germline CDR1 and CDR2 sequences are MNHEY and SVGEGT. The CDR3 totals 15 residues. Trimming removed 6 bases from V and 0 bases from J, with 12 bases in between. The DNA of the CDR3 is TGTGCCAGCAGGCCGGCGGGGAACTCCTACAATGAGCAGTTCTTC. Translated, it gives CASRPAGNSYNEQFF.

The chain links TRBV11-3 to TRBJ2-7; TRBD1 might be the D (5 bases). V was shortened by 5 bases and J by 5 bases, with 16 bases between the two germline ends. CDR3 length: 14 amino acids. Germline V gene sequence: CDR1 SGHNT, CDR2 YENEEA. The CDR3, as DNA: TGTGCCAGCAGCCAACGCAGGGATAGCAACGAGCAGTACTTC. Protein product: CASSQRRDSNEQYF.

The table lists this clonotype with many counts. The chain couples TRBV19 to TRBJ2-1, with 7 positions matching TRBD2. The CDR3 totals 15 residues. The germline gives CDR1 LNHDA, CDR2 SQIVND (reference sequence). The V gene end was trimmed by 3 bases and the J gene end by 4 bases; junction bases not matched to a gene: 6. In DNA form, the CDR3 reads TGTGCCAGTAGTATCACGGGGGGACTTTACAATGAGCAGTTCTTC. Translation: CASSITGGLYNEQFF. Full variable domain (remainder filled in from reference TRBV19 and TRBJ2-1): DGGITQSPKYLFRKEGQNVTLSCEQNLNHDAMYWYRQDPGQGLRLIYYSQIVNDFQKGDIAEGYSVSREKKESFPLTVTSAQKNPTAFYLCASSITGGLYNEQFFGPGTRLTVL.

The V and J genes are TRBV20-1 and TRBJ1-5; D possibly corresponds to TRBD1 (5 bases). Per the germline V gene, CDR1 is DFQATT and CDR2 is SNEGSKA (reference sequence). This CDR3 spans 16 amino acids. V lost 6 bases and J 0 bases, leaving 18 bases between the germline ends. The chain's CDR3 is CSARLGGGYSNQPQHF. The CDR3 DNA follows: TGCAGTGCCAGACTGGGGGGAGGTTATAGCAATCAGCCCCAGCATTTT.

This sequence joins TRBV12-3 or TRBV12-4 and TRBJ1-3; D uncertain. Trimming took off 1 base at V and 11 bases at J, with 6 bases between the two ends. This CDR3 is built from 11 residues. CDR3 amino acids: CASSLGDAIYF. The CDR3 region has the DNA TGTGCCAGCAGTTTAGGGGATGCCATATATTTT.

The chain links TRBV7-9 to TRBJ2-4; 14 bases align to TRBD2. The CDR3 spans 18 residues. V lost 4 bases, J lost 3 bases, and 8 bases stayed unmatched. CDR1 is SEHNR, CDR2 FQNEAQ, per germline (reference sequence). This chain's CDR3 is CASSSTSGGARVKNIQYF. Here the CDR3 DNA reads TGTGCCAGCAGCTCGACTAGCGGGGGGGCCCGGGTCAAAAACATTCAGTACTTC.

This clonotype was seen a few times. CDR3 amino acids: CASAGSPQGQETQYF. In DNA form, the CDR3 reads TGTGCCAGCGCAGGCTCTCCCCAGGGCCAAGAGACCCAGTACTTC. V and J are TRBV7-6 and TRBJ2-5; TRBD1 might be the D (5 bases). The CDR3 contains 15 residues. In germline, CDR1 is SGHVS, CDR2 FNYEAQ. Trimming left V 8 bases short and J 1 base short, with 17 bases between.